This section outlines one T cell receptor beta chain sequence together with its context. This sample stems from a study of blood T cell repertoires in COVID-19. With V trimmed by 5 bases and J by 3 bases, 10 bases remained unmatched. CDR3 length: 15 amino acids. Germline values: CDR1 MNHEY, CDR2 SMNVEV (reference sequence). Sequencing was performed with immunoSEQ multiplex PCR; in TCRdb, only in-frame clones are kept and a portion is missing. The data contain 200,000 or so clones, over 80% of them singletons. This chain joins TRBV27 and TRBJ2-7; TRBD1 agrees at 7 bases. This TCR was recovered from a man between 25 and 39 years old with COVID-19, enrolled during active disease. Specimen: peripheral blood. CDR3 DNA sequence: TGTGCCAGCAGTGGGCTTGACAGGGCTTTCTACGAGCAGTACTTC. It specifies CASSGLDRAFYEQYF.